These T cell receptor beta chains were read from a single sample in a study of cytomegalovirus exposure and HLA in healthy donors. Produced via immunoSEQ multiplex PCR; TCRdb's table is partial and in-frame only. The table lists some 120,000 clones, less than 85% of them singletons, with around 20% in the top ten. What was sequenced was PBMCs. The receptors were sampled from a man aged 18 to 29 in good health and CMV-seropositive. Both conserved end residues are trimmed from each CDR3. Each record gives: CDR3 length, V gene, CDR3 protein.

cdr3_length: 9; v_call: TRBV11-1; cdr3_aa: ASSWGGEAF
cdr3_length: 14; v_call: TRBV6-6; cdr3_aa: ASSSLRGSYNSPLH
cdr3_length: 12; v_call: TRBV27; cdr3_aa: ASSLGGSNNEQF
cdr3_length: 15; v_call: TRBV28; cdr3_aa: ASSLPWTSVSTDTQY
cdr3_length: 13; v_call: TRBV12-5; cdr3_aa: ASGPGTSGGGEQY
cdr3_length: 12; v_call: TRBV14; cdr3_aa: ASSQAHGAYEQY
cdr3_length: 10; v_call: TRBV19; cdr3_aa: ASSADTDTQY
cdr3_length: 13; v_call: TRBV9; cdr3_aa: ASSPVGEMAGELF
cdr3_length: 11; v_call: TRBV28; cdr3_aa: ASPDRDNEKLF
cdr3_length: 11; v_call: TRBV30; cdr3_aa: AWSPDRGYGYT
cdr3_length: 13; v_call: TRBV7-2; cdr3_aa: ASSLGTGDLSPLH